The 11 T cell receptor beta chains presented below share a single source sample, sequenced in a study of blood T cells in healthy people across ages (dated by TCRdb to between 2014 and 2017). Library method: 5' RACE. The sample was run on an Illumina HiSeq 2500. The second PCR ran for about 6 to 11 cycles and used a J-beta primer mix along with a sample-barcoded 5' primer. The public reads were quality trimmed at Q25 with fastp and then assembled into clones with MiXCR by TCRdb, keeping productive beta chains. Entries that share a CDR3 protein sequence are merged under the most common genes and DNA. The sample table contains 600,000 to 800,000 distinct CDR3 sequences; only one count was recorded for around 20% of them. 3.5% to 4% of the sample is held by the ten biggest clonotypes. The source material was blood. These receptors came from a man between 65 and 79 years old in good health.

This clonotype was observed a handful of times. J is TRBJ2-7 and V is TRBV5-1, with TRBD1 identical over 8 bases. The CDR3 runs to 15 residues. J lost 7 bases, V lost 3 bases, and 12 bases had no gene match. The germline gives CDR1 SGHRS, CDR2 YFSETQ. The CDR3: CASSSWTGLSKEQYF. The CDR3 DNA reads as TGCGCCAGCAGCTCGTGGACAGGGCTTTCGAAAGAGCAGTACTTC.

This clonotype came up many times. The CDR3 reads CSARDRKETQYF. The CDR3 DNA reads as TGCAGTGCTAGAGACCGAAAAGAGACCCAGTACTTC. The rearrangement joins TRBV20-1 to TRBJ2-5; D gene uncertain. V lost 0 bases and J 3 bases, leaving 5 bases between the germline ends. Germline V gene lookup returns CDR1 DFQATT and CDR2 SNEGSKA (reference sequence). This CDR3 contains 12 residues.

This chain links TRBV9 with TRBJ2-5, with unresolved D. The J call is doubtful: the DNA matches TRBJ2-7 better. CDR1 is SGDLS, CDR2 YYNGEE, per germline. The CDR3 is made up of 16 amino acids. CDR3 nucleotides: TGTGCCAGCAGCGTAGCTCCCCAGGTACCTTCCTACGAGCAGTACTTC. Amino acid sequence: CASSVAPQVPSYEQYF.

This clonotype was seen ten or more times. This sequence joins TRBV10-2 and TRBJ2-5, with 7 bases lining up with TRBD2. J lost 6 bases, V lost 11 bases, and 12 bases had no gene match. The CDR3 has 13 amino acids. CDR1 and CDR2 (germline): WSHSY, SAAADI. The chain's CDR3 is CAGKAGPGKTQYF. CDR3 coding DNA: TGCGCCGGTAAAGCGGGACCGGGGAAGACCCAGTACTTC.

In its sample, this clonotype was seen a few times. The chain joins TRBV6-2 or TRBV6-3 to TRBJ2-1, with D perhaps matching TRBD1 (7 bases). This CDR3 spans 14 amino acids. Germline V gene sequence: CDR1 MNHEY, CDR2 SVGEGT. The V end was cut by 4 bases, the J end by 4 bases, with 11 bases between. In nucleotides, the CDR3 is TGTGCCAGCAGTTGGGCAGGGGGGTACAATGAGCAGTTCTTC. Protein sequence: CASSWAGGYNEQFF.

The rearrangement uses TRBV5-1 and TRBJ1-3; 7 bases fit TRBD1. CDR1 and CDR2 (germline): SGHRS, YFSETQ. The V gene end was trimmed by 3 bases and the J gene end by 4 bases; junction bases not matched to a gene: 7. The CDR3 is 15 amino acids. CDR3 nucleotide sequence: TGCGCCAGCAGCTCACAGGGGAACTCCGGAAACACCATATATTTT. The encoded protein is CASSSQGNSGNTIYF.

This clonotype appeared a few times. The V gene is TRBV10-3, the J gene TRBJ2-5, with D possibly matching TRBD1 (5 bases). The CDR3 extends over 13 amino acids. Trimming took off 9 bases at V and 5 bases at J, with 16 bases between the two ends. Germline CDR1 reads ENHRY; CDR2 reads SYGVKD. CDR3 nucleotides: TGTGCCATTCACAGGAGCCCAGGGGAGACCCAGTACTTC. Protein product: CAIHRSPGETQYF.

This clonotype came up a few times. The chain carries TRBV7-2 and TRBJ2-5; possibly TRBD2 for D (5 bases). Germline V gene lookup returns CDR1 SGHTA and CDR2 FQGNSA. The CDR3 runs to 11 residues. V was trimmed by 1 base and J by 11 bases, leaving 8 bases between them. The CDR3 loop reads CASSLGRGQYF. The CDR3 DNA follows: TGTGCCAGCAGCTTAGGCAGAGGGCAGTACTTC. The full variable domain, its missing parts supplied by reference TRBV7-2 and TRBJ2-5, is GAGVSQSPSNKVTEKGKDVELRCDPISGHTALYWYRQSLGQGLEFLIYFQGNSAPDKSGLPSDRFSAERTGGSVSTLTIQRTQQEDSAVYLCASSLGRGQYFGPGTRLLVL.

This chain links TRBV30 with TRBJ2-1, with 8 bases aligning to TRBD1. Germline CDR1 and CDR2: GTSNPN and SVGIG (reference sequence). Losses at the gene ends were 3 bases for V and 3 bases for J; bases not matched to a gene: 7. The CDR3 spans 15 residues. The CDR3 DNA reads as TGTGCCTGGAGCCTAGGGGGGACAGGCTACAATGAGCAGTTCTTC. The encoded protein is CAWSLGGTGYNEQFF.

The V and J genes are TRBV29-1 and TRBJ2-7, with 8 positions matching TRBD1. The CDR3 contains 13 residues. V lost 6 bases and J lost 1; bases outside the gene matches: 5. Germline V CDR1 and CDR2: SQVTM, ANQGSEA. CDR3 protein: CSVPGQESYEQYF. For the CDR3, the DNA is TGCAGCGTCCCGGGACAGGAGTCCTACGAGCAGTACTTC.

This chain joins TRBV18 and TRBJ2-5, with 7 bases lining up with TRBD1. Germline V gives CDR1 KGHSH, CDR2 LQKENI. The ends lost 5 bases at V and 11 bases at J; junction bases unmatched: 11. The length of the CDR3 is 13 residues. CDR3 nucleotides: TGTGCCAGCTCATCAGGACAGGCTGGGGAGCAGTACTTC. The encoded protein is CASSSGQAGEQYF.